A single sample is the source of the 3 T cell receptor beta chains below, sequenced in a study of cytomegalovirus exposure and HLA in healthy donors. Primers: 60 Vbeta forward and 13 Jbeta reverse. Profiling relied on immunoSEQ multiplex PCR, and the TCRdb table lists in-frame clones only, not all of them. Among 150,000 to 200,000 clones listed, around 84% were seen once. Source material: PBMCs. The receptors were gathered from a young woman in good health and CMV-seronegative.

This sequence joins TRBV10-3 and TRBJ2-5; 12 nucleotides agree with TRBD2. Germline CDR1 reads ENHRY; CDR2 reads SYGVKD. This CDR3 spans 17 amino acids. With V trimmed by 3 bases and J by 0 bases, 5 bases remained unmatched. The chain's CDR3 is CAISERTSGKYQETQYF. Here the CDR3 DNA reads TGTGCCATCAGTGAAAGGACTAGCGGGAAATACCAAGAGACCCAGTACTTC.

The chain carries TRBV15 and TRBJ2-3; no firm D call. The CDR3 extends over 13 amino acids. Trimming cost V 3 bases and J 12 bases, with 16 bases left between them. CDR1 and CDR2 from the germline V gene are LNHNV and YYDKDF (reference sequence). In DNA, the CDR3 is TGTGCCACCAGCAGCGATAGCTCCGCCCCACAGTATTTT. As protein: CATSSDSSAPQYF.

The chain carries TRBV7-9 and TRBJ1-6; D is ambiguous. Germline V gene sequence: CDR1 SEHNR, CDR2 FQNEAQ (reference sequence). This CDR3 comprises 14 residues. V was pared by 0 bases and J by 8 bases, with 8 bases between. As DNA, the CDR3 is TGTGCCAGCAGCTTAGCGAGGTGGGATTCACCCCTCCACTTT. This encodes CASSLARWDSPLHF.